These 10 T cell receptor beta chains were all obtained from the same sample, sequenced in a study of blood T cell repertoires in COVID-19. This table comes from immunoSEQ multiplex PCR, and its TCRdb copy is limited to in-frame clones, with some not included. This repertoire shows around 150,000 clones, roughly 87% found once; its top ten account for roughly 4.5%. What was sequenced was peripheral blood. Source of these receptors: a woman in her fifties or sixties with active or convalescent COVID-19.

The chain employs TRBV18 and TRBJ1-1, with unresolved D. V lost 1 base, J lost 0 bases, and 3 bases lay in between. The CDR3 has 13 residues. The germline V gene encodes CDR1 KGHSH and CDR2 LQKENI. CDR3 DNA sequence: TGTGCCAGCTCACCACGAGTGAACACTGAAGCTTTCTTT. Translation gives CASSPRVNTEAFF.

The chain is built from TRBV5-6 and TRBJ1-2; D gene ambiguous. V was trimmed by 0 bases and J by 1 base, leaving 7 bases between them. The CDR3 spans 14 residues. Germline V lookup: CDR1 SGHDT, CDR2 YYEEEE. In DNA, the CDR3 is TGTGCCAGCAGCTTGGGTCAGATTAACTATGGCTACACCTTC. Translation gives CASSLGQINYGYTF.

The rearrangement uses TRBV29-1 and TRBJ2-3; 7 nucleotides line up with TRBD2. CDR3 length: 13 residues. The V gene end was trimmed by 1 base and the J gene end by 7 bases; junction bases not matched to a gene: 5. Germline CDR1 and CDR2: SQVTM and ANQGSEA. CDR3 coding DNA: TGCAGCGTTGAAGCCCCAGCGGGGTATACGCAGTATTTT. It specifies CSVEAPAGYTQYF.

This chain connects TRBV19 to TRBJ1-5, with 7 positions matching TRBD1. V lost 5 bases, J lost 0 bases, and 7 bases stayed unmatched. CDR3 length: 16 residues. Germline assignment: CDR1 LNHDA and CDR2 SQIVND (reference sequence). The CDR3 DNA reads TGTGCCAGTAGTGACGGGACAGTTTATAGCAATCAGCCCCAGCATTTT. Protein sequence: CASSDGTVYSNQPQHF.

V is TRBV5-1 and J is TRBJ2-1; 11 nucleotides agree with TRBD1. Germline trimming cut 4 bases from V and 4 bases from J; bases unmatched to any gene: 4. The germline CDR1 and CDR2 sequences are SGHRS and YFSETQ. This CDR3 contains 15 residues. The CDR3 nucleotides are TGCGCCAGCAGCCCCGGACAGGGGGCGTACAATGAGCAGTTCTTC. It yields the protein CASSPGQGAYNEQFF.

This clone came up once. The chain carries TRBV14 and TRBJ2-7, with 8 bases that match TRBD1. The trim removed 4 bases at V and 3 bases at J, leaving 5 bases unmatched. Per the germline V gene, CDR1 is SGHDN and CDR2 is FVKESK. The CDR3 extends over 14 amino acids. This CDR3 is CASSRGQGHYEQYF. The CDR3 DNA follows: TGTGCCAGCAGCCGCGGACAGGGACACTACGAGCAGTACTTC.

CDR3 nucleotide sequence: TGTGCCAGCTCACCAGAGAGAGGCGACAATGAGCAGTTCTTC. It is translated as CASSPERGDNEQFF. The genes are TRBV18 and TRBJ2-1; no definite D call. Germline assignment: CDR1 KGHSH and CDR2 LQKENI. This CDR3 spans 14 amino acids. The V end lost 2 bases, the J end lost 5 bases, and 10 bases lay between the germline ends.

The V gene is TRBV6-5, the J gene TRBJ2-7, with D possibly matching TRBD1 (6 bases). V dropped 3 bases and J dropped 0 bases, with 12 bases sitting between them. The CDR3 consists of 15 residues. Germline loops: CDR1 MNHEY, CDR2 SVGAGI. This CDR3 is CASSYQGPPSYEQYF. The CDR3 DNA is TGTGCCAGCAGTTATCAGGGGCCTCCCTCCTACGAGCAGTACTTC.

CDR3 nucleotide sequence: TGTGCCAGCAGCTCAGCCTACGAGCAGTACTTC. It specifies CASSSAYEQYF. The rearrangement links TRBV7-2 to TRBJ2-7; D is ambiguous. Germline loops: CDR1 SGHTA, CDR2 FQGNSA. The CDR3 length is 11 residues. Trimming took 4 bases from V and 2 from J, leaving 3 bases between them.

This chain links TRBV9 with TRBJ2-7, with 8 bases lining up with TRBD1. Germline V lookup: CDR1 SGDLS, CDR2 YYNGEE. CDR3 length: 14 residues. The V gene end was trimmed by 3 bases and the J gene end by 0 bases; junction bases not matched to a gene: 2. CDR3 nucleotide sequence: TGTGCCAGCAGCGCAGGGGGCAGCTCCTACGAGCAGTACTTC. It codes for CASSAGGSSYEQYF.